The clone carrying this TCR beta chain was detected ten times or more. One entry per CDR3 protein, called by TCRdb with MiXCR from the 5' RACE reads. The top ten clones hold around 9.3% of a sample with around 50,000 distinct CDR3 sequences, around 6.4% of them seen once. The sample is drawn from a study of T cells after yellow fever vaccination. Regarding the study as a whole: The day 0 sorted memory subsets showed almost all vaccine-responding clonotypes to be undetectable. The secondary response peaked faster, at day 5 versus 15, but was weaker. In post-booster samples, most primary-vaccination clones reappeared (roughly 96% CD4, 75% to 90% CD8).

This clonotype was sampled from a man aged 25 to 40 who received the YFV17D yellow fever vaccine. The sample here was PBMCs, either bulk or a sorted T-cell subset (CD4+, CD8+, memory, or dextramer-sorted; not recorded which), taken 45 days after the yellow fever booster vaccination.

CDR3 protein: CASSPLLGYTF. The CDR3 DNA sequence: TGTGCCAGCAGTCCTCTCTTAGGCTACACCTTC. The J gene is TRBJ1-2, the V gene TRBV12-3 or TRBV12-4, with D hard to call. This CDR3 is built from 11 residues. The V and J ends lost 5 bases and 8 bases respectively, with 9 bases between them.